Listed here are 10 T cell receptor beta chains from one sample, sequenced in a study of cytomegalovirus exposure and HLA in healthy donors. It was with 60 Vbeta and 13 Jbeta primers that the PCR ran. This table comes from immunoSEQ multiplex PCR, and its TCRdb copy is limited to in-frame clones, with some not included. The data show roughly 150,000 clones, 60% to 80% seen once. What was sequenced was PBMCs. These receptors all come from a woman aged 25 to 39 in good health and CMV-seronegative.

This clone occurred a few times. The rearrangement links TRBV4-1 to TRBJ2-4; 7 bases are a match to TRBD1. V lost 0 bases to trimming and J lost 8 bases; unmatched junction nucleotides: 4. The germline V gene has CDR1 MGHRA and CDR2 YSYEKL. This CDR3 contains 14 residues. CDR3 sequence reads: CASSQEGGADIQYF. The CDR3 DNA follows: TGCGCCAGCAGCCAAGAAGGGGGCGCGGACATTCAGTACTTC.

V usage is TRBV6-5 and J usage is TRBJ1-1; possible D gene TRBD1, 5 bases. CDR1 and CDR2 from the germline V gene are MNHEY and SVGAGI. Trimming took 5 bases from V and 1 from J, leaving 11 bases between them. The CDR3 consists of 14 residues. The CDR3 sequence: CASSVEGPNTEAFF. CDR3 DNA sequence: TGTGCCAGCAGTGTGGAGGGGCCGAACACTGAAGCTTTCTTT.

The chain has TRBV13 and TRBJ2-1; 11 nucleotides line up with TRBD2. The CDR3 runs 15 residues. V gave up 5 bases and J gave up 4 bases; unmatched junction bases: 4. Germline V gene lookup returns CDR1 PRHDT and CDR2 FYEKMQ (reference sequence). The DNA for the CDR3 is TGTGCCAGCAGCATCAGACTAGCGGGGTACAATGAGCAGTTCTTC. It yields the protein CASSIRLAGYNEQFF.

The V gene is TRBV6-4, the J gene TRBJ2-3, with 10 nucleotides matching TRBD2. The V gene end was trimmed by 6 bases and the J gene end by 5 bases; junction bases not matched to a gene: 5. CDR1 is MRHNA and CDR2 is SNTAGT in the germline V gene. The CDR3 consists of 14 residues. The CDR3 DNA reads TGTGCCAGCAGCCTAGCGGGAGTAAAAGATACGCAGTATTTT. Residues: CASSLAGVKDTQYF.

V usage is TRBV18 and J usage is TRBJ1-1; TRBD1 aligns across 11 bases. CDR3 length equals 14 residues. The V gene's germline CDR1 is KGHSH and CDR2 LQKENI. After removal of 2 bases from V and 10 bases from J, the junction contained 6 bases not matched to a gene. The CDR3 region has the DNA TGTGCCAGCTCACCAGGACAGGGGGCGGCGGCAGCTTTCTTT. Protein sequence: CASSPGQGAAAAFF.

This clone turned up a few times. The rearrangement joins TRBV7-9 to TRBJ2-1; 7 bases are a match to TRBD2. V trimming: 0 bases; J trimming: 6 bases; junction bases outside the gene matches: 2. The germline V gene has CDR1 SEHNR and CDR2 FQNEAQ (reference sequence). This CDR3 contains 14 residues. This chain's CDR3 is CASSLAGGINEQFF. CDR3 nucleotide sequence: TGTGCCAGCAGCTTAGCGGGAGGGATCAATGAGCAGTTCTTC.

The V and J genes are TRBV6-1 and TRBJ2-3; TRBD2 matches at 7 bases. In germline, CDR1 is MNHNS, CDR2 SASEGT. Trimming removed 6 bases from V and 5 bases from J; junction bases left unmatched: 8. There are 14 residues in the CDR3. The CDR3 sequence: CASRLQLAGDTQYF. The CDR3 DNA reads TGTGCCAGCAGACTACAGTTAGCGGGAGATACGCAGTATTTT.

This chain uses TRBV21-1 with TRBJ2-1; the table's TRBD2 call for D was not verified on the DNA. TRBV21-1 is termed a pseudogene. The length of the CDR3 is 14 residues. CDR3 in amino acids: CASPPSGADNEQFF. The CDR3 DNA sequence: TGTGCCAGCCCCCCGAGCGGGGCCGACAATGAGCAGTTCTTC.

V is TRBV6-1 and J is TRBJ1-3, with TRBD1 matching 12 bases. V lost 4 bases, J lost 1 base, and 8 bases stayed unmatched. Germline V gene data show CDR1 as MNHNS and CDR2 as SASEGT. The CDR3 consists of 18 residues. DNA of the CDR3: TGTGCCAGCAGTGCGTTTCCGGGACAGGGGGCGTCTGGAAACACCATATATTTT. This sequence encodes CASSAFPGQGASGNTIYF.

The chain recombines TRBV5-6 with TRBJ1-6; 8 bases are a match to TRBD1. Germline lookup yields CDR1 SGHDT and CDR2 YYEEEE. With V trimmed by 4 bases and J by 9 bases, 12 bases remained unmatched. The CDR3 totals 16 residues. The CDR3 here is CASSDVRQGSGSPLHF. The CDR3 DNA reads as TGTGCCAGCAGCGACGTCCGACAGGGGAGCGGTTCACCCCTCCACTTT. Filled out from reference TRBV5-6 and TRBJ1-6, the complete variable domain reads DAGVTQSPTHLIKTRGQQVTLRCSPKSGHDTVSWYQQALGQGPQFIFQYYEEEERQRGNFPDRFSGHQFPNYSSELNVNALLLGDSALYLCASSDVRQGSGSPLHFGNGTRLTVT.